Presented here are 20 T cell receptor beta chains from one specimen sequenced in a study of T cell responses to AZD1222 COVID-19 vaccine. Profiling relied on immunoSEQ multiplex PCR, and the TCRdb table lists in-frame clones only, not all of them. Seen here are about 210,000 clones, about 94% observed once, and the top ten hold over 1.5%. Source: peripheral blood, taken 28 days after the second dose of the MenACWY control vaccine. The receptors were gathered from an adult who received the MenACWY meningococcal vaccine as a control.

This chain connects TRBV12-3 or TRBV12-4 to TRBJ2-6, with D unresolved. The CDR3 runs 12 residues. The V gene lost 7 bases and the J gene lost 3 bases, with 4 bases spanning the gap. In DNA, the CDR3 is TGTGCCAGCATACGTGGGGCCAACGTCCTGACTTTC. Its translation: CASIRGANVLTF.

V is TRBV24-1 and J is TRBJ2-1; D perhaps matches TRBD2 (6 bases). The germline V gene encodes CDR1 KGHDR and CDR2 SFDVKD. The CDR3 spans 13 residues. Trimming stripped 9 bases from V and 4 bases from J, with 12 bases between. The CDR3 spells CATVGGSYNEQFF. CDR3 DNA sequence: TGTGCCACCGTGGGGGGTTCGTACAATGAGCAGTTCTTC.

The chain combines TRBV30 with TRBJ1-5; no clear D gene. Germline assignment: CDR1 GTSNPN and CDR2 SVGIG (reference sequence). The CDR3 loop spans 13 amino acids. Trimming removed 0 bases at V and 5 bases at J, with 8 bases between. Here the CDR3 DNA reads TGTGCCTGGAGTGTAACGTCGGATCAGCCCCAGCATTTT. As protein: CAWSVTSDQPQHF.

V usage is TRBV6-5 and J usage is TRBJ2-7; D may be TRBD1 (6 bases). CDR1 and CDR2 (germline): MNHEY, SVGAGI. V lost 4 bases to trimming and J lost 4 bases, with 14 bases between them. The CDR3 loop spans 14 amino acids. The CDR3 DNA follows: TGTGCCAGCAGTTCCGCCGGACAGCCTTACGAGCAGTACTTC. As protein: CASSSAGQPYEQYF.

The CDR3 DNA reads TGTGCCACCAGCAGAGATCTCTTACAGGGGACCGGGGAGCTGTTTTTT. Its protein product is CATSRDLLQGTGELFF. The chain carries TRBV15 and TRBJ2-2, with 7 bases that match TRBD1. In germline, CDR1 is LNHNV, CDR2 YYDKDF (reference sequence). Trimming cost V 0 bases and J 5 bases; bases outside gene matches: 6. This CDR3 has 16 residues. The full variable domain, in which reference TRBV15 and TRBJ2-2 provide the parts outside the CDR3, is DAMVIQNPRYQVTQFGKPVTLSCSQTLNHNVMYWYQQKSSQAPKLLFHYYDKDFNNEADTPDNFQSRRPNTSFCFLDIRSPGLGDTAMYLCATSRDLLQGTGELFFGEGSRLTVL.

V and J are TRBV2 and TRBJ1-6; D is undetermined. The CDR3 sequence is 16 residues long. V gave up 4 bases and J gave up 0 bases, with 10 bases separating them. CDR1 and CDR2 from the germline V gene are SNHLY and FYNNEI. DNA of the CDR3: TGTGCCAGCAGTGGACGGGAGAGCTCCTATAATTCACCCCTCCACTTT. Translating gives CASSGRESSYNSPLHF. The whole variable domain, remainder taken from reference TRBV2 and TRBJ1-6, is EPEVTQTPSHQVTQMGQEVILRCVPISNHLYFYWYRQILGQKVEFLVSFYNNEISEKSEIFDDQFSVERPDGSNFTLKIRSTKLEDSAMYFCASSGRESSYNSPLHFGNGTRLTVT.

The rearrangement uses TRBV4-3 and TRBJ2-2; no clear D gene. Germline CDR1 LGHNA, CDR2 YSLEER. The CDR3 has 16 residues. The V end lost 1 base, the J end lost 0 bases, and 9 bases lay between the germline ends. Here the CDR3 DNA reads TGCGCCAGCAGCCAAGGCGACCGTCCGAACACCGGGGAGCTGTTTTTT. This sequence encodes CASSQGDRPNTGELFF.

V usage is TRBV13 and J usage is TRBJ1-2; the D gene is possibly TRBD1 (5 bases). Germline V gives CDR1 PRHDT, CDR2 FYEKMQ (reference sequence). The V end lost 5 bases, the J end lost 7 bases, and 14 bases lay between the germline ends. The CDR3 loop spans 13 amino acids. The CDR3 loop reads CASSRGQVRGYTF. Here the CDR3 DNA reads TGTGCCAGCAGCCGAGGACAAGTTCGTGGCTACACCTTC.

The rearrangement links TRBV10-3 to TRBJ1-1, with TRBD1 matching 9 bases. The CDR3 is made up of 14 amino acids. Unmatched junction bases numbered 2, after V lost 2 bases and J lost 4 bases. In germline, CDR1 is ENHRY, CDR2 SYGVKD. CDR3 sequence reads: CAISEEQGATEAFF. CDR3 sequence (DNA): TGTGCCATCAGTGAGGAACAGGGGGCCACTGAAGCTTTCTTT.

CDR3 sequence reads: CASSWTSGGFGELFF. DNA of the CDR3: TGTGCCAGCAGCTGGACTAGCGGGGGGTTCGGGGAGCTGTTTTTT. V usage is TRBV7-8 and J usage is TRBJ2-2, with TRBD2 identical over 14 bases. Germline V gene lookup returns CDR1 SGHVS and CDR2 FQNEAQ. After removal of 4 bases from V and 7 bases from J, the junction contained 2 bases not matched to a gene. This CDR3 is built from 15 residues.

The chain links TRBV29-1 to TRBJ1-2; D may be TRBD1 (5 bases). Germline CDR1 SQVTM, CDR2 ANQGSEA. The CDR3 has 12 amino acids. The V end was cut by 4 bases, the J end by 2 bases, with 8 bases between. In nucleotides, the CDR3 is TGCAGCGTTGGACAGTCGAACTATGGCTACACCTTC. Protein: CSVGQSNYGYTF.

The chain couples TRBV30 to TRBJ1-3; weak D call: TRBD1 (6 bases). Between the trimmed V and J ends, which lost 5 bases and 2 bases, there was a span of 13 bases. Germline CDR1 reads GTSNPN; CDR2 reads SVGIG (reference sequence). There are 14 residues in the CDR3. The CDR3 here is CAWDQGSTGNTIYF. In DNA, the CDR3 is TGTGCCTGGGATCAGGGGAGTACTGGAAACACCATATATTTT.

V usage is TRBV6-5 and J usage is TRBJ2-7; 8 nucleotides line up with TRBD1. This CDR3 is 12 amino acids long. The J segment lost 6 bases and the V segment lost 9 bases, leaving 7 bases of the junction unmatched. Germline CDR1 reads MNHEY; CDR2 reads SVGAGI. Here the CDR3 DNA reads TGTGCCAGTTCGGCAGGGGGCAGCGAGCAGTACTTC. This translates into CASSAGGSEQYF.

This rearrangement joins TRBV6-5 to TRBJ2-1; 11 nucleotides agree with TRBD1. The trim removed 5 bases at V and 8 bases at J, leaving 8 bases unmatched. The CDR3 extends over 15 amino acids. CDR1 and CDR2 (germline): MNHEY, SVGAGI. The CDR3 here is CASSPRTGGGDEQFF. The CDR3 coding sequence is TGTGCCAGCAGTCCCCGGACAGGGGGCGGCGATGAGCAGTTCTTC.

The J gene is TRBJ1-1, the V gene TRBV7-8; D is possibly TRBD1 (5 bases). CDR3 length: 15 residues. V lost 3 bases and J lost 5, with 16 bases in between. Per the germline V gene, CDR1 is SGHVS and CDR2 is FQNEAQ. CDR3 coding DNA: TGTGCCAGCAGCTTTAACCAGGGCCGACGTACTGAAGCTTTCTTT. This gives the protein CASSFNQGRRTEAFF.

The chain is built from TRBV11-1 and TRBJ2-2; TRBD1 or TRBD2 may be the D gene (7 bases each). V was clipped by 2 bases and J by 7 bases, with 17 bases between them. Germline V gives CDR1 SGHAT, CDR2 FQDESV (reference sequence). The CDR3 is made up of 16 amino acids. CDR3 in amino acids: CASSLRGGQFGGELFF. For the CDR3, the DNA is TGTGCCAGCAGCTTAAGGGGGGGACAGTTCGGCGGGGAGCTGTTTTTT.

This clone has a single count. This chain joins TRBV10-3 and TRBJ2-3, with 10 bases aligning to TRBD1. Germline values: CDR1 ENHRY, CDR2 SYGVKD. The CDR3 runs to 15 residues. Trimming cost V 6 bases and J 5 bases; bases outside gene matches: 8. The CDR3 region is CAIRPGTGVRDTQYF. The CDR3 region has the DNA TGTGCCATCAGGCCCGGGACAGGGGTTAGAGATACGCAGTATTTT.

As regards this clone: Other nucleotide sequences in the sample specify the same CDR3. This chain uses TRBV20-1 with TRBJ2-7; D gene uncertain. V was pared by 6 bases and J by 1 base, with 7 bases between. The germline V gene has CDR1 DFQATT and CDR2 SNEGSKA (reference sequence). CDR3 length: 11 residues. CDR3 amino acids: CSAPSSYEQYF. The CDR3 bases are TGCAGTGCGCCCTCATCCTACGAGCAGTACTTC.

J is TRBJ2-7 and V is TRBV11-2; 10 positions match TRBD1. V was pared by 7 bases and J by 2 bases, with 5 bases of the junction left unmatched. This CDR3 spans 14 amino acids. The germline V gene has CDR1 SGHAT and CDR2 FQNNGV. In DNA form, the CDR3 reads TGTGCCAGCAACGGACAGGGGGTAACCTACGAGCAGTACTTC. Translating it yields CASNGQGVTYEQYF.

This chain links TRBV30 with TRBJ1-4; 9 bases line up with TRBD1. The CDR3 is 14 amino acids. J lost 7 bases, V lost 1 base, and 4 bases had no gene match. The germline gives CDR1 GTSNPN, CDR2 SVGIG (reference sequence). For the CDR3, the DNA is TGTGCCTGGAGTGAAGGGACAGGGAGTGAAAAACTGTTTTTT. This translates into CAWSEGTGSEKLFF.